A single count supports the clone carrying this T cell receptor beta chain. Its antigen is currently unknown. The record originates from a study of blood T cells in healthy people across ages. Study observations and caveats: Per million T cells, TCR beta diversity dropped about linearly as age rose.

Every donor contributed about 10 milliliters of peripheral blood by blood draw. Whenever a sample was processed, at least 6 million PBMCs were isolated. V lost 4 bases to trimming and J lost 1 base, with 10 bases between them. Germline values: CDR1 LGHNA, CDR2 YNFKEQ. The CDR3 loop spans 15 amino acids. The second PCR ran about 6 to 12 cycles with a sample-barcoded 5' primer and J-beta primers. Every cDNA molecule bore a tag from a template-switch adaptor containing 12 random nucleotides. TCRdb recomputed calls from the 5' RACE reads with MiXCR, one row per CDR3 protein. The table lists about 640,000 distinct CDR3 sequences, 45% to 65% of them singletons, with over 35% in the top ten.

The source material was blood. This receptor was taken from a man aged 60 to 69 in good health. J is TRBJ2-2 and V is TRBV4-2, with a possible D match to TRBD1 (6 bases). The CDR3 coding sequence is TGTGCCAGCAGCCGCCGGACAGAGAACACCGGGGAGCTGTTTTTT. Translation: CASSRRTENTGELFF.